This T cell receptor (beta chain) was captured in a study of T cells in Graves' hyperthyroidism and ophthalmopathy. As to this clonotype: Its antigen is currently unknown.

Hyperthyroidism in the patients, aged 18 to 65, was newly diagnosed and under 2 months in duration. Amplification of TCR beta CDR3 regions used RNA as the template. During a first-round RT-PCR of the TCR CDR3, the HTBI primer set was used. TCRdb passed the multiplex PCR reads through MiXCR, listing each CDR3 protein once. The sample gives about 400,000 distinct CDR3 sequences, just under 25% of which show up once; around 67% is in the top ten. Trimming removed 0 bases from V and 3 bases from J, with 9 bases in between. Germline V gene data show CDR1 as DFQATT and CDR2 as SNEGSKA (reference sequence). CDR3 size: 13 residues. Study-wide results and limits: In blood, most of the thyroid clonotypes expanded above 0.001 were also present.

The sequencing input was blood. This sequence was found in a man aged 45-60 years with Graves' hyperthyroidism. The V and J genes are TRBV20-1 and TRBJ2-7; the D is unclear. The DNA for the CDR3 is TGCAGTGCTAGAGATGACGGCTACTACGAGCAGTACTTC. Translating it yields CSARDDGYYEQYF.